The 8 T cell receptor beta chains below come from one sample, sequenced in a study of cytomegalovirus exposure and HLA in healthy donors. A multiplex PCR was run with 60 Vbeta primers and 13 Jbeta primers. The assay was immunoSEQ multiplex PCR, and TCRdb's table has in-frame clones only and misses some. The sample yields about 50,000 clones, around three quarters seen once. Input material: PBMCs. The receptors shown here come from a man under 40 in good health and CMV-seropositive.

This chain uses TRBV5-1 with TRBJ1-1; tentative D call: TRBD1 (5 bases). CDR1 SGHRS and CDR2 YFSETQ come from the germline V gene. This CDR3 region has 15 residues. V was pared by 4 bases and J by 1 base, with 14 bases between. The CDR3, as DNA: TGCGCCAGCAGCCCTGACAGATCCTCGAACACTGAAGCTTTCTTT. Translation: CASSPDRSSNTEAFF.

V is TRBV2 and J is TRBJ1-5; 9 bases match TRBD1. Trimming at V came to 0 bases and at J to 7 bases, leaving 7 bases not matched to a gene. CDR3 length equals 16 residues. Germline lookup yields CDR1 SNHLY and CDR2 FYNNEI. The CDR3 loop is CASSEAGQGYRQPQHF. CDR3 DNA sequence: TGTGCCAGCAGTGAAGCGGGACAGGGATATAGACAGCCCCAGCATTTT.

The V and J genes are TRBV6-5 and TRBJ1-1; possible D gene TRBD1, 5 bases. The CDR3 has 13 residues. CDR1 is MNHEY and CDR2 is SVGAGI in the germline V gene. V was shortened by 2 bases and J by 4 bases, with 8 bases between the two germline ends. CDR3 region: CASSYDRGTEAFF. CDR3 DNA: TGTGCCAGCAGTTACGACAGAGGCACTGAAGCTTTCTTT.

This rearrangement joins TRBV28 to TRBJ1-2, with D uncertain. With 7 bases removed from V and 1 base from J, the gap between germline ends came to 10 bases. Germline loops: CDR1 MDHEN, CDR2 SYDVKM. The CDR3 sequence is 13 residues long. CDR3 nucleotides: TGTGCCAGCAATCCTCCACTTAACTATGGCTACACCTTC. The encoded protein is CASNPPLNYGYTF.

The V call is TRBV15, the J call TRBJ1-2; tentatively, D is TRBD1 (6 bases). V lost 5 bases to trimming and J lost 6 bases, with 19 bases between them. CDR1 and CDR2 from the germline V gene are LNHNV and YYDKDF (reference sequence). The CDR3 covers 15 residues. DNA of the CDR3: TGTGCCACCAGCCCACCGGACAGACCCGGAGATGGCTACACCTTC. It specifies CATSPPDRPGDGYTF. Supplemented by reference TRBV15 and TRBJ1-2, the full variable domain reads DAMVIQNPRYQVTQFGKPVTLSCSQTLNHNVMYWYQQKSSQAPKLLFHYYDKDFNNEADTPDNFQSRRPNTSFCFLDIRSPGLGDTAMYLCATSPPDRPGDGYTFGSGTRLTVV.

In DNA, the CDR3 is TGTGCCAGCAGACGAATTGGGGGAGGGGGTGAAGCTTTCTTT. Translation: CASRRIGGGGEAFF. The chain couples TRBV7-3 to TRBJ1-1; D may be TRBD1 (6 bases). The germline CDR1 and CDR2 sequences are SGHTA and FQGTGA. The CDR3 loop spans 14 amino acids. V was cut by 6 bases and J by 7 bases, with 18 bases left in between.

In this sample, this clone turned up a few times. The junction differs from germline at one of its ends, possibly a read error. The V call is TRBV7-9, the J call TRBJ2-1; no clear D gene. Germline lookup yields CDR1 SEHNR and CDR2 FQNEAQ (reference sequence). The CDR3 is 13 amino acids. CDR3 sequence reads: CSSISTGYNEQFF. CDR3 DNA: TGTTCCAGCATAAGTACGGGCTACAATGAGCAGTTCTTC.

CDR3 coding DNA: TGTGCCAGCTCGTTTACAGCCAGCAATCAGCCCCAGCATTTT. Protein sequence: CASSFTASNQPQHF. The chain combines TRBV10-3 with TRBJ1-5; D gene ambiguous. The CDR3 is 14 amino acids. V shed 10 bases and J shed 1 base, with 14 bases lying between them. Per the germline V gene, CDR1 is ENHRY and CDR2 is SYGVKD.